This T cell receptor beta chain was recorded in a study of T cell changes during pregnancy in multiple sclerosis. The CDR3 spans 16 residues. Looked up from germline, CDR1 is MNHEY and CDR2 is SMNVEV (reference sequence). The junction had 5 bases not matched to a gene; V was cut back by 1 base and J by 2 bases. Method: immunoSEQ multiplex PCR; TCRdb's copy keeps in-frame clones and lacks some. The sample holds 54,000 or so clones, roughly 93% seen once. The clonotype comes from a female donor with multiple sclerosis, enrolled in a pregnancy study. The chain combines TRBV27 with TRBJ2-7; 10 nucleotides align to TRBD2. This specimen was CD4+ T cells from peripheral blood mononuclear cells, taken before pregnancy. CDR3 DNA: TGTGCCAGCAGTTTATTACTAGCGGGGCCGACCTACGAGCAGTACTTC. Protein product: CASSLLLAGPTYEQYF.